This TCR beta chain is from a study of blood T cell repertoires in COVID-19. CDR3 length: 16 residues. J was trimmed by 4 bases and V by 3 bases; bases with no gene match: 10. CDR1 and CDR2 from the germline V gene are KGHSH and LQKENI. Generated by immunoSEQ multiplex PCR, the TCRdb table keeps only in-frame clones and is missing some. The data hold roughly 230,000 clones, with more than 65% observed a single time. The chain has TRBV18 and TRBJ2-7, with 9 bases matching TRBD1. The clonotype originates from a woman aged 80 or over with acute or convalescent COVID-19. Sequencing was done on a sample of peripheral blood. The CDR3 DNA reads as TGTGCCAGCTCACCGGTTTCGGGACAGGGTTCTTACGAGCAGTACTTC. The encoded protein is CASSPVSGQGSYEQYF.